A selection of T cell receptor beta chains follows, all from one sample in a study of cytomegalovirus exposure and HLA in healthy donors. The method was immunoSEQ multiplex PCR; TCRdb's version includes in-frame clones alone and lacks a portion of them. Counted here are roughly 130,000 clones, around three quarters occurring once; the ten biggest clones make up 1.5% to 2%. The source material was PBMCs. Every receptor here comes from a man aged 40-49 years in good health and CMV-seronegative. The CDR3 runs from the conserved cysteine through the conserved F or W. The order of the fields is clone size, D gene, V gene, J gene, CDR3 DNA, CDR3 protein. D genes are given only for firm matches. Rows give clone size only sometimes, using once, few, many, or a class for an expanded clone.

NA	NA	TRBV20-1	TRBJ1-4	TGCAGTGCTAGTGGGGGGACGAGCCTGTTTTTT	CSASGGTSLFF
NA	TRBD1	TRBV18	TRBJ2-7	TGTGCCAGCTCACCCTCCGACAGGGTGAGTAGTATTTACGAGCAGTACTTC	CASSPSDRVSSIYEQYF
NA	NA	TRBV5-4	TRBJ2-2	TGTGCCAGCAGCTTGGATCTTCGGGCTACGGGGACCGGGGAGCTGTTTTTT	CASSLDLRATGTGELFF
NA	TRBD2	TRBV7-9	TRBJ2-2	TGTGCCAGCAGCCCCGAGACTAGCGTGAACACCGGGGAGCTGTTTTTT	CASSPETSVNTGELFF
few	TRBD2	TRBV2	TRBJ2-3	TGTGCCAGCAGAAGGACCGGGACTAATTACACAGATACGCAGTATTTT	CASRRTGTNYTDTQYF
NA	TRBD1	TRBV6-6	TRBJ1-2	TGTGCCAGCAGCTCCCGGGACAGGACTAAAGGGGGCTACACCTTC	CASSSRDRTKGGYTF
NA	NA	TRBV4-3	TRBJ1-4	TGCGCCAGCAGCCGGGCACAGGGCTATGAAAAACTGTTTTTT	CASSRAQGYEKLFF
few	TRBD2	TRBV29-1	TRBJ2-3	TGCAGCGTTGAAGCTGGACTAGCGGGAATGGCAGATACGCAGTATTTT	CSVEAGLAGMADTQYF
NA	NA	TRBV2	TRBJ2-7	TGTGCCAGCATGGAGTGGGAGAGCTCCTACGAGCAGTACTTC	CASMEWESSYEQYF
NA	NA	TRBV6-1	TRBJ1-3	TGTGCCAGCAGTGAAAGCCCGGCGGGTTTGATGGATGGAAACACCATATATTTT	CASSESPAGLMDGNTIYF
NA	NA	TRBV6-6	TRBJ1-2	TGTGCCAGCAGACAGGGTGCAGACTATGGCTACACCTTC	CASRQGADYGYTF
many	NA	TRBV4-3	TRBJ2-2	TGCGCCAGCAGCCAAGATCACGCTTCGCGAGCCGGCACCGGGGAGCTGTTTTTT	CASSQDHASRAGTGELFF
NA	NA	TRBV7-6	TRBJ1-4	TGTGCCAGCAGCTTAGTAGTAGGGGGTGCTAGCCATAATGAAAAACTGTTTTTT	CASSLVVGGASHNEKLFF
NA	TRBD1	TRBV27	TRBJ1-1	TGTGCCAGCAGTGCGACGGGACAGATGAACACTGAAGCTTTCTTT	CASSATGQMNTEAFF
NA	NA	TRBV29-1	TRBJ2-7	TGCAGCGGAACATTGAAGTACGAGCAGTACTTC	CSGTLKYEQYF
NA	NA	TRBV7-2	TRBJ2-2	TGTGCCAGCAGCTTAACAGGGAGAAACACCGGGGAGCTGTTTTTT	CASSLTGRNTGELFF
NA	TRBD2	TRBV29-1	TRBJ2-5	TGCAGCGCTGGACTAGCGGGGAGGGTTCAAGAGACCCAGTACTTC	CSAGLAGRVQETQYF
NA	NA	TRBV5-1	TRBJ2-3	TGCGCCAGCAGCTTTGTCGGGGGAGGTGGCACAGATACGCAGTATTTT	CASSFVGGGGTDTQYF
NA	NA	TRBV4-2	TRBJ2-4	TGTGCCAGCAGCCAACAACAGGGAGAGTTGACCAAAAACATTCAGTACTTC	CASSQQQGELTKNIQYF
NA	TRBD2	TRBV5-4	TRBJ2-1	TGTGCCAGCAGCTTAACCGGGACTAGCGGGAGGGCCCCCTACAATGAGCAGTTCTTC	CASSLTGTSGRAPYNEQFF
NA	TRBD2	TRBV29-1	TRBJ2-3	TGCAGCGCCCGGGGCGCGGGGGTCACAGATACGCAGTATTTT	CSARGAGVTDTQYF
NA	NA	TRBV10-1	TRBJ1-1	TGCGCCAGCAGTGGGGGCCGGGACACTCTAGGAGTGTCTGAAGCTTTCTTT	CASSGGRDTLGVSEAFF
NA	NA	TRBV6-5	TRBJ2-5	TGTGCCAGCAGCCAAGGGGAAGAGACCCAGTACTTC	CASSQGEETQYF
NA	TRBD1	TRBV18	TRBJ2-1	TGTGCCAGCTCCCGGGGACAGGGCAATGAGCAGTTCTTC	CASSRGQGNEQFF
NA	TRBD1	TRBV7-9	TRBJ1-3	TGTGCCAGCAGCTTAGAACAGGGGAATGGAAACACCATATATTTT	CASSLEQGNGNTIYF
NA	NA	TRBV21-1	TRBJ2-7	TGTGCCAGCAGCAAGTATGGGAGCTCCTACGAGCAGTACTTC	CASSKYGSSYEQYF
NA	NA	TRBV28	TRBJ1-6	TGTGCCAGCAGTTTTCTGACAAATTCACCCCTCCACTTT	CASSFLTNSPLHF
NA	TRBD2	TRBV27	TRBJ2-7	TGTGCCAGCAGTTCGGGACTAGCGGGGGTATCCTACGAGCAGTACTTC	CASSSGLAGVSYEQYF
NA	TRBD2	TRBV29-1	TRBJ2-1	TGCAGCGTGGGACTAGCGGGGGGCCACAATGAGCAGTTCTTC	CSVGLAGGHNEQFF
NA	NA	TRBV13	TRBJ1-6	TGTGCCAGCAGCTTACAGGAAAATTCACCCCTCCACTTT	CASSLQENSPLHF
NA	TRBD2	TRBV5-1	TRBJ2-1	TGCGCCAGCAGCCGGGGACTAGCGGGAGATGAGCAGTTCTTC	CASSRGLAGDEQFF
NA	NA	TRBV4-1	TRBJ2-7	TGCGCCAGCAGCCTCTCCGGGACAAGAACAAACGAGCAGTACTTC	CASSLSGTRTNEQYF
NA	NA	TRBV7-2	TRBJ2-1	TGTGCCAGCAGCTCCCCTAGTAGCGGCTACAATGAGCAGTTCTTC	CASSSPSSGYNEQFF
NA	TRBD2	TRBV5-1	TRBJ2-7	TGCGCCAGCTCTAGAGCGGGAGAAAGGTACGAGCAGTACTTC	CASSRAGERYEQYF
once	TRBD1	TRBV18	TRBJ2-1	TGTGCCAGCTCCCTTACCCCCGGGACAGGGGGTGGCAATGAGCAGTTCTTC	CASSLTPGTGGGNEQFF
once	TRBD2	TRBV9	TRBJ2-5	TGTGCCAGCAGCTCAAGGACTAGCGGGGGACAAGAGACCCAGTACTTC	CASSSRTSGGQETQYF
NA	NA	TRBV20-1	TRBJ2-7	TGCAGTGCTAGTTCGGGGTTCGAGCAGTACTTC	CSASSGFEQYF
NA	NA	TRBV6-5	TRBJ1-1	TGTGCCAGCAGTTACTCGGGGGGGGCTACTGAAGCTTTCTTT	CASSYSGGATEAFF
NA	NA	TRBV4-2	TRBJ1-1	TGTGCCAGCAGCCATTCGCCAGAGGGCACTGAAGCTTTCTTT	CASSHSPEGTEAFF
NA	NA	TRBV11-2	TRBJ1-6	TGTGCCAGCAGCCTTGAACAGGGAGGGGTATCACCCCTCCACTTT	CASSLEQGGVSPLHF
NA	TRBD2	TRBV28	TRBJ2-3	TGTGCCAGCAGTTCGGGGGGGCGAACAGATACGCAGTATTTT	CASSSGGRTDTQYF
NA	NA	TRBV2	TRBJ1-6	TGTGCCAGCGGATTGGGGAGAGCTAATTCACCCCTCCACTTT	CASGLGRANSPLHF
NA	NA	TRBV19	TRBJ1-1	TGTGCCAGTAGCCCCGGCGGTGAAGCTTTCTTT	CASSPGGEAFF
NA	TRBD2	TRBV5-1	TRBJ2-2	TGCGCCAGCAGCGGAGCGGGGGCCGGGGAGCTGTTTTTT	CASSGAGAGELFF
once	NA	TRBV7-2	TRBJ2-7	TGTGCCAGCAGCCCCGGAGGGTACGAGCAGTACTTC	CASSPGGYEQYF
NA	NA	TRBV21-1	TRBJ2-5	TGTGCCAGCAGCATGTTACTAGCGGGGGGGATGGAGACCCAGTACTTC	CASSMLLAGGMETQYF
NA	TRBD1	TRBV9	TRBJ1-3	TGTGCCAGCAGCGTCGGACAGGGTCCCGGAAACACCATATATTTT	CASSVGQGPGNTIYF
once	TRBD1	TRBV18	TRBJ2-5	TGTGCCAGCTCACCACGTACCGTGGACAGGAGAGTCCAAGAGACCCAGTACTTC	CASSPRTVDRRVQETQYF
NA	TRBD2	TRBV10-3	TRBJ2-6	TGTGCCATCACCCCCGGGACTAGCGGAGGTGGCTCTGGGGCCAACGTCCTGACTTTC	CAITPGTSGGGSGANVLTF
once	TRBD2	TRBV27	TRBJ2-7	TGTGCCAGCAGTTTATCTAGCCCGGGGGGTTCCTACGAGCAGTACTTC	CASSLSSPGGSYEQYF
once	NA	TRBV15	TRBJ1-1	TGTGCCACCAGCAGAGGGTCCCCCCCCGGGGGAATGAACACTGAAGCTTTCTTT	CATSRGSPPGGMNTEAFF
NA	TRBD2	TRBV11-3	TRBJ2-3	TGTGCCAGCAGCCTAGGGACTAGCGGTCGCGAACAAAATACGCAGTATTTT	CASSLGTSGREQNTQYF
NA	TRBD1	TRBV7-9	TRBJ1-1	TGTGCCAGCAAGATCGACTACAGGGGGCTTGGCACTGAAGCTTTCTTT	CASKIDYRGLGTEAFF